What follows are 6 T cell receptor beta chains derived from one specimen sequenced in a study of blood T cell repertoires in COVID-19. Generated by immunoSEQ multiplex PCR, the TCRdb table keeps only in-frame clones and is missing some. The sample includes about 200,000 clones, about 80% of them seen just once. Sequencing input: PBMCs or T cells enriched from blood (not recorded which). The source of these receptors is a man aged 35 to 55 who had recovered from COVID-19.

For the CDR3, the DNA is TGTGCCAGCAGTCGACAGTCTAGCAATCAGCCCCAGCATTTT. Translated, it gives CASSRQSSNQPQHF. The V and J genes are TRBV6-5 and TRBJ1-5; TRBD1 is a possible D gene (5 bases). This CDR3 spans 14 amino acids. Germline loops: CDR1 MNHEY, CDR2 SVGAGI. V lost 5 bases to trimming and J lost 0 bases, with 8 bases between them.

The V gene is TRBV11-2, the J gene TRBJ1-2, with a tentative D call TRBD1 (6 bases). The CDR3 is made up of 12 amino acids. Germline V gene sequence: CDR1 SGHAT, CDR2 FQNNGV. Trimming cost V 2 bases and J 6 bases, with 7 bases left between them. CDR3 residues: CASSLSGDGYTF. The CDR3 DNA sequence: TGTGCCAGCAGCTTATCAGGGGATGGCTACACCTTC.

The chain employs TRBV9 and TRBJ1-6; no clear D. V lost 0 bases and J 0 bases, leaving 7 bases between the germline ends. Germline values: CDR1 SGDLS, CDR2 YYNGEE. CDR3 length equals 16 residues. CDR3 loop: CASSVEVSSYNSPLHF. In DNA form, the CDR3 reads TGTGCCAGCAGCGTAGAAGTCAGCTCCTATAATTCACCCCTCCACTTT. Based on the CDR3 plus reference TRBV9 and TRBJ1-6, the full variable domain is DSGVTQTPKHLITATGQRVTLRCSPRSGDLSVYWYQQSLDQGLQFLIQYYNGEERAKGNILERFSAQQFPDLHSELNLSSLELGDSALYFCASSVEVSSYNSPLHFGNGTRLTVT.

This clone showed up just once. The V gene is TRBV27, the J gene TRBJ1-4, with 7 bases fitting TRBD1. The CDR3 totals 15 residues. The J segment lost 3 bases and the V segment lost 5 bases, leaving 6 bases of the junction unmatched. Germline values: CDR1 MNHEY, CDR2 SMNVEV (reference sequence). The CDR3 region is CASSHGTASNEKLFF. DNA for the CDR3: TGTGCCAGCAGTCACGGGACAGCATCTAATGAAAAACTGTTTTTT.

This clone appeared once. This sequence joins TRBV18 and TRBJ1-1; the match to TRBD1 covers 7 bases. V gave up 6 bases and J gave up 5 bases; unmatched junction bases: 12. The germline V gene encodes CDR1 KGHSH and CDR2 LQKENI. CDR3 length equals 15 residues. CDR3 amino acids: CASSLVDRRSTEAFF. The CDR3 DNA reads as TGTGCCAGCTCCCTGGTGGACAGGAGAAGTACTGAAGCTTTCTTT. Based on the CDR3 plus reference TRBV18 and TRBJ1-1, the full variable domain is NAGVMQNPRHLVRRRGQEARLRCSPMKGHSHVYWYRQLPEEGLKFMVYLQKENIIDESGMPKERFSAEFPKEGPSILRIQQVVRGDSAAYFCASSLVDRRSTEAFFGQGTRLTVV.

The chain is built from TRBV5-1 and TRBJ1-4; TRBD1 agrees at 8 bases. V was pared by 4 bases and J by 0 bases, with 5 bases of the junction left unmatched. The germline V gene encodes CDR1 SGHRS and CDR2 YFSETQ. This CDR3 spans 16 amino acids. CDR3 in DNA: TGCGCCAGCAGCCGGACAGGGATCTCAACTAATGAAAAACTGTTTTTT. This encodes CASSRTGISTNEKLFF. The whole variable domain, filled in from reference TRBV5-1 and TRBJ1-4, reads KAGVTQTPRYLIKTRGQQVTLSCSPISGHRSVSWYQQTPGQGLQFLFEYFSETQRNKGNFPGRFSGRQFSNSRSEMNVSTLELGDSALYLCASSRTGISTNEKLFFGSGTQLSVL.